A selection of T cell receptor beta chains follows, all from one sample in a study of PD-1 blockade in classical Hodgkin lymphoma. The data were produced by immunoSEQ multiplex PCR, yet TCRdb's version contains in-frame clones alone and is incomplete. The sample shows approximately 70,000 clones, over 90% of them seen only once. What was sequenced was peripheral blood mononuclear cells (PBMCs). All receptors come from a human donor with classical Hodgkin lymphoma. Each CDR3 is given with its conserved first and last residue. A D gene is named only where the DNA matches it firmly. Expanded clones get a size class; other rows say once, few or many, or leave the size out.

V: TRBV6-5; J: TRBJ2-1; length: 15; D: TRBD1; size: NA; DNA: TGTGCCAGCAGTCCGACAGGGAATCCCTACAATGAGCAGTTCTTC; CDR3: CASSPTGNPYNEQFF
V: TRBV10-3; J: TRBJ2-7; length: 14; D: TRBD2; size: NA; DNA: TGTGCCACCAGGGGGACTAGCGGCTCCTACGAGCAGTACTTC; CDR3: CATRGTSGSYEQYF
V: TRBV5-1; J: TRBJ1-4; length: 13; D: NA; size: NA; DNA: TGCGCCAGCTCGGAGGCTAGCGATGAAAAACTGTTTTTC; CDR3: CASSEASDEKLFF
V: TRBV28; J: TRBJ2-2; length: 14; D: NA; size: NA; DNA: TGTGCCAGCAGTTTATACAGGAACACCGGGGAGCTGTTTTTT; CDR3: CASSLYRNTGELFF
V: TRBV4-1; J: TRBJ1-4; length: 14; D: TRBD1; size: NA; DNA: TGCGCCAGCAGCCAGGGCAGGGGGTTGATAAAACTGTTTTTT; CDR3: CASSQGRGLIKLFF
V: TRBV2; J: TRBJ2-7; length: 14; D: NA; size: NA; DNA: TGTGCCAGCAGCTACAGGGAGTTACAGTACGAGCAGTACTTC; CDR3: CASSYRELQYEQYF
V: TRBV7-9; J: TRBJ1-3; length: 16; D: NA; size: NA; DNA: TGTGCCAGCAGCGGCCGGACACTGGGGACTGGAAACACCATATATTTT; CDR3: CASSGRTLGTGNTIYF
V: TRBV5-1; J: TRBJ2-2; length: 16; D: TRBD2; size: NA; DNA: TGCGCCAGCAGCGGGGGGACTAGCGGAGGAGACGGGGAGCTGTTTTTT; CDR3: CASSGGTSGGDGELFF
V: TRBV27; J: TRBJ2-7; length: 17; D: NA; size: NA; DNA: TGTGCCAGCAGCATCGCATCCGGGACTGCTAAGGTTCGGGAGCAGTACTTC; CDR3: CASSIASGTAKVREQYF
V: TRBV30; J: TRBJ1-4; length: 14; D: NA; size: NA; DNA: TGTGCCTGGAGTGTGTGGGGAGCTAATGAAAAACTGTTTTTT; CDR3: CAWSVWGANEKLFF
V: TRBV19; J: TRBJ2-3; length: 16; D: TRBD2; size: NA; DNA: TGTGCCAGCTCCCCGAAAGGTGGCGGGAGGGCAGATACGCAGTATTTT; CDR3: CASSPKGGGRADTQYF
V: TRBV7-9; J: TRBJ2-7; length: 19; D: TRBD1; size: NA; DNA: TGTGCCAGCAGCTTTGTCGGGACAGGGGGCCCAAAGGGATCCTACGAGCAGTACTTC; CDR3: CASSFVGTGGPKGSYEQYF
V: TRBV7-7; J: TRBJ2-2; length: 15; D: NA; size: NA; DNA: TGTGCCAGCAGCTTAGACCGGCAGGGGACCGGGGAGCTGTTTTTT; CDR3: CASSLDRQGTGELFF
V: TRBV18; J: TRBJ1-2; length: 14; D: NA; size: NA; DNA: TGTGCCAGCTCACAAAGGGCCTCGGGCTATGGCTACACCTTC; CDR3: CASSQRASGYGYTF
V: TRBV7-6; J: TRBJ2-5; length: 14; D: TRBD1; size: once; DNA: TGTGCCAGCAGCTTAGTTGCAGGGGGAGAGACCCAGTACTTC; CDR3: CASSLVAGGETQYF
V: TRBV19; J: TRBJ2-3; length: 15; D: NA; size: NA; DNA: TGTGCCAGTAGTGCCCGTTGGACTAGCACAGATACGCAGTATTTT; CDR3: CASSARWTSTDTQYF
V: TRBV11-3; J: TRBJ1-1; length: 13; D: TRBD1; size: NA; DNA: TGTGCCAGCGGGACAGGGGCGAACACTGAAGCTTTCTTT; CDR3: CASGTGANTEAFF
V: TRBV5-1; J: TRBJ2-7; length: 16; D: TRBD1; size: NA; DNA: TGCGCCAGCAGCTCCCCGGGACAGGGTCCAACCTACGAGCAGTACTTC; CDR3: CASSSPGQGPTYEQYF
V: TRBV11-2; J: TRBJ2-7; length: 13; D: NA; size: once; DNA: TGTGCCAGCAGCTCCAAACAGGTCTACGAGCAGTACTTC; CDR3: CASSSKQVYEQYF
V: TRBV28; J: TRBJ2-1; length: 14; D: TRBD2; size: NA; DNA: TGTGCCAGCAGTTTAATTAGGGGAGGGAATGAGCAGTTCTTC; CDR3: CASSLIRGGNEQFF
V: TRBV18; J: TRBJ2-5; length: 15; D: TRBD2; size: NA; DNA: TGTGCCAGCTCGCCCCGGGGGGGGTACCAAGAGACCCAGTACTTC; CDR3: CASSPRGGYQETQYF
V: TRBV18; J: TRBJ2-6; length: 19; D: NA; size: once; DNA: TGTGCCAGCTCACCAAGTATTCGGCGCGGCTTCTCTGGGGCCAACGTCCTGACTTTC; CDR3: CASSPSIRRGFSGANVLTF
V: TRBV7-2; J: TRBJ2-5; length: 17; D: TRBD1; size: NA; DNA: TGTGCCAGCAGCCCGAGAGGTCGGGACAGATTAATTGAGACCCAGTACTTC; CDR3: CASSPRGRDRLIETQYF
V: TRBV9; J: TRBJ1-1; length: 17; D: NA; size: NA; DNA: TGTGCCAGCAACCCCTCCATGGGGATGGGGAGGAACACTGAAGCTTTCTTT; CDR3: CASNPSMGMGRNTEAFF
V: TRBV12-5; J: TRBJ2-5; length: 16; D: NA; size: NA; DNA: TGTGCTAGTGGTTTGAAGGGATTGGGGTTCCAAGAGACCCAGTACTTC; CDR3: CASGLKGLGFQETQYF
V: TRBV21-1; J: TRBJ2-5; length: 16; D: NA; size: NA; DNA: TGTGCCAGCAGCAAAGCGCTCGGGGCTCGGCAAGAGACCCAGTACTTC; CDR3: CASSKALGARQETQYF
V: TRBV29-1; J: TRBJ1-2; length: 12; D: NA; size: NA; DNA: TGCAGCGTTGAAGAAGGCGGGTATGGCTACACCTTC; CDR3: CSVEEGGYGYTF
V: TRBV20-1; J: TRBJ2-5; length: 11; D: NA; size: once; DNA: TGCAGTGCCCGCCTTGTCGAGACCCAGTACTTC; CDR3: CSARLVETQYF
V: TRBV7-6; J: TRBJ1-1; length: 15; D: TRBD1; size: few; DNA: TGTGCCAGCAGCTCAGAGGACAGGGGAGAGGCTGAAGCTTTCTTT; CDR3: CASSSEDRGEAEAFF
V: TRBV15; J: TRBJ2-2; length: 17; D: TRBD1; size: NA; DNA: TGTGCCACCAGCAGAGATCAACCAGGGGGATTGTCCGGGGAGCTGTTTTTT; CDR3: CATSRDQPGGLSGELFF
V: TRBV6-4; J: TRBJ2-7; length: 13; D: NA; size: NA; DNA: TGTGCCAGCAGTGACTCCGGGATCGGCGAGCAGTACTTC; CDR3: CASSDSGIGEQYF
V: TRBV7-9; J: TRBJ2-7; length: 13; D: NA; size: NA; DNA: TGTGCCAGCAGCCCTACGGACAGCTACGAGCAGTACTTC; CDR3: CASSPTDSYEQYF
V: TRBV6-5; J: TRBJ2-2; length: 14; D: NA; size: NA; DNA: TGTGCCAGCAGCCGCGGACAGATCACCGGGGAGCTGTTTTTT; CDR3: CASSRGQITGELFF
V: TRBV15; J: TRBJ1-3; length: 13; D: NA; size: NA; DNA: TGTGCCACCAGCAGGGGGAATGGAAACACCATATATTTT; CDR3: CATSRGNGNTIYF
V: TRBV2; J: TRBJ2-1; length: 15; D: TRBD2; size: NA; DNA: TGTGCCAGCACCGGCCAGCGGGGAGCCTACAATGAGCAGTTCTTC; CDR3: CASTGQRGAYNEQFF
V: TRBV28; J: TRBJ1-2; length: 13; D: TRBD1; size: NA; DNA: TGTGCCAGCAGATCCGGGACAGGATATGGCTACACCTTC; CDR3: CASRSGTGYGYTF
V: TRBV12-5; J: TRBJ1-2; length: 20; D: TRBD1; size: NA; DNA: TGTGCTAGTGGTTTGGTCCTTCATTTACCGGGACAGGGGGTTAACTATGGCTACACCTTC; CDR3: CASGLVLHLPGQGVNYGYTF
V: TRBV10-1; J: TRBJ1-5; length: 14; D: NA; size: NA; DNA: TGCGCCAGCAGCAGTCCGGGATTCAATCAGCCCCAGCATTTT; CDR3: CASSSPGFNQPQHF
V: TRBV21-1; J: TRBJ1-2; length: 14; D: NA; size: NA; DNA: TGTGCCAGCAGCAAAGCGGCCAGGGAGCATGGCTACACCTTC; CDR3: CASSKAAREHGYTF
V: TRBV6-5; J: TRBJ2-3; length: 11; D: NA; size: NA; DNA: TGTGCCACGAGAACCACAGATACGCAGTATTTT; CDR3: CATRTTDTQYF
V: TRBV18; J: TRBJ2-3; length: 13; D: NA; size: NA; DNA: TGTGCCAGCTCACCACCTAGCACAGATACGCAGTATTTT; CDR3: CASSPPSTDTQYF
V: TRBV5-5; J: TRBJ1-2; length: 15; D: TRBD1; size: NA; DNA: TGTGCCAGCAGCCGCCTGGGACAGGGGGGCTATGGCTACACCTTC; CDR3: CASSRLGQGGYGYTF
V: TRBV6-5; J: TRBJ1-1; length: 13; D: NA; size: NA; DNA: TGTGCCACCCATCCACGTGGGAACACTGAAGCTTTCTTT; CDR3: CATHPRGNTEAFF
V: TRBV2; J: TRBJ2-2; length: 16; D: NA; size: NA; DNA: TGTGCCAGCAGCCTTGAGGGGGGGACGAACACCGGGGAGCTGTTTTTT; CDR3: CASSLEGGTNTGELFF
V: TRBV19; J: TRBJ1-2; length: 13; D: TRBD1; size: NA; DNA: TGTGCCAGTAGTCCGGGACAGGGCTATGGCTACACCTTC; CDR3: CASSPGQGYGYTF
V: TRBV29-1; J: TRBJ1-2; length: 11; D: TRBD1; size: NA; DNA: TGCAGCGTTGCAGGGGGCCTTGGCTACACCTTC; CDR3: CSVAGGLGYTF
V: TRBV5-1; J: TRBJ1-6; length: 16; D: NA; size: NA; DNA: TGCGCCAGCAGCTTACCAGACCCTGATTTGTATTCACCCCTCCACTTT; CDR3: CASSLPDPDLYSPLHF
V: TRBV5-1; J: TRBJ2-6; length: 13; D: NA; size: NA; DNA: TGCGCCAGCAGCGTCAGTGGGGCCAACGTCCTGACTTTC; CDR3: CASSVSGANVLTF
V: TRBV5-1; J: TRBJ1-3; length: 15; D: NA; size: NA; DNA: TGCGCCAGCAGCCCGGGACTGCACTCTGGAAACACCATATATTTT; CDR3: CASSPGLHSGNTIYF
V: TRBV5-4; J: TRBJ1-1; length: 15; D: TRBD1; size: NA; DNA: TGTGCCAGCAGCTCGGAATTTATGACAGGGGCTAGAGCTTTCTTT; CDR3: CASSSEFMTGARAFF
V: TRBV7-6; J: TRBJ1-3; length: 14; D: NA; size: NA; DNA: TGTGCCAGCAGCTTAGCCTACTCTGGAAACACCATATATTTT; CDR3: CASSLAYSGNTIYF
V: TRBV27; J: TRBJ2-7; length: 15; D: NA; size: once; DNA: TGTGCCAGCAGTTTATCGGGGGGCCCCTACTACGAGCAGTACTTC; CDR3: CASSLSGGPYYEQYF
V: TRBV13; J: TRBJ1-3; length: 16; D: NA; size: NA; DNA: TGTGCCAGCAGCCAAGGGGGGGACTCTTCTGGAAACACCATATATTTT; CDR3: CASSQGGDSSGNTIYF
V: TRBV4-1; J: TRBJ2-5; length: 16; D: NA; size: NA; DNA: TGCGCCAGCAGCCCCCGGGACTCCATGTTCCAAGAGACCCAGTACTTC; CDR3: CASSPRDSMFQETQYF
V: TRBV5-6; J: TRBJ1-2; length: 14; D: TRBD1; size: NA; DNA: TGTGCCAGCAGCTCCGACAGGGATCTGGATGGCTACACCTTC; CDR3: CASSSDRDLDGYTF
V: TRBV7-9; J: TRBJ2-7; length: 14; D: NA; size: NA; DNA: TGTGCCAGCAGCCCGATGGGTGATCAATACGAGCAGTACTTC; CDR3: CASSPMGDQYEQYF
V: TRBV15; J: TRBJ1-1; length: 15; D: NA; size: NA; DNA: TGTGCCACCAGCAGGGGGGCACAGGGTTACACTGAAGCTTTCTTT; CDR3: CATSRGAQGYTEAFF
V: TRBV29-1; J: TRBJ1-2; length: 12; D: TRBD1; size: NA; DNA: TGCAGCGGTCCTGACAGGGGAGGAGGCTACACCTTC; CDR3: CSGPDRGGGYTF
V: TRBV9; J: TRBJ1-4; length: 14; D: NA; size: once; DNA: TGTGCCAGCAGCGACGCGGCAACTAATGAAAAACTGTTTTTT; CDR3: CASSDAATNEKLFF